The next 17 T cell receptor beta chains were all read from a single sample in a study of cytomegalovirus exposure and HLA in healthy donors. The study ran its PCR with 60 Vbeta and 13 Jbeta primers. Measured with immunoSEQ multiplex PCR; TCRdb has only the in-frame clones, and not every one. This sample's table has about 64,000 clones. The sample was PBMCs. Receptor source: a woman aged 18-30 years in good health and CMV-seronegative.

The rearrangement joins TRBV4-1 to TRBJ1-5; D is ambiguous. The length of the CDR3 is 17 residues. Germline values: CDR1 MGHRA, CDR2 YSYEKL. The V end was cut by 1 base, the J end by 3 bases, with 16 bases between. The CDR3 here is CASSQALAGLNNQPQHF. The CDR3 coding sequence is TGCGCCAGCAGCCAAGCTTTGGCAGGCCTAAACAATCAGCCCCAGCATTTT.

The rearrangement joins TRBV9 to TRBJ2-1; the match to TRBD2 covers 9 bases. This CDR3 has 15 residues. CDR1 and CDR2 from the germline V gene are SGDLS and YYNGEE. Trimming removed 0 bases from V and 4 bases from J; junction bases left unmatched: 2. This CDR3 is CASSVASGAYNEQFF. The CDR3 DNA reads as TGTGCCAGCAGCGTAGCTAGCGGGGCTTACAATGAGCAGTTCTTC.

This chain links TRBV29-1 with TRBJ1-1; 7 bases are a match to TRBD1. Germline V CDR1 and CDR2: SQVTM, ANQGSEA. CDR3 length equals 15 residues. The V segment lost 0 bases and the J segment 4 bases; nucleotides outside the gene matches: 8. The chain's CDR3 is CSVEDPSGGSTEAFF. DNA for the CDR3: TGCAGCGTTGAAGATCCTTCAGGGGGGAGCACTGAAGCTTTCTTT.

The V and J genes are TRBV6-1 and TRBJ2-2, with a weak D call TRBD2 (5 bases). The CDR3 runs to 15 residues. With 3 bases removed from V and 2 bases from J, the gap between germline ends came to 10 bases. Germline V gene lookup returns CDR1 MNHNS and CDR2 SASEGT. CDR3 in DNA: TGTGCCAGCAGTGATTTCGGACTCAACACCGGGGAGCTGTTTTTT. Translated, it gives CASSDFGLNTGELFF.

The chain joins TRBV9 to TRBJ2-7, with 10 bases that match TRBD1. CDR1 and CDR2 (germline): SGDLS, YYNGEE. CDR3 length equals 14 residues. The junction had 5 bases not matched to a gene; V was cut back by 4 bases and J by 4 bases. CDR3: CASSPWDRGYEQYF. As DNA, the CDR3 is TGTGCCAGCAGCCCTTGGGACAGGGGTTACGAGCAGTACTTC.

The rearrangement joins TRBV10-3 to TRBJ2-1, with 8 bases fitting TRBD2. CDR1 is ENHRY, CDR2 SYGVKD, per germline. Trimming cost V 10 bases and J 2 bases; bases outside gene matches: 7. CDR3 length: 14 residues. The CDR3 is CATGGRGAYNEQFF. CDR3 nucleotide sequence: TGTGCCACTGGAGGGCGGGGGGCCTACAATGAGCAGTTCTTC.

CDR3 bases: TGTGCCAGCAGCTTACGGTTGTCGGGGTATGGCTACACCTTC. It specifies CASSLRLSGYGYTF. The chain couples TRBV5-4 to TRBJ1-2; D gene uncertain. This CDR3 contains 14 residues. Per germline, CDR1 SGHNT and CDR2 YYREEE (reference sequence). V dropped 2 bases and J dropped 5 bases, with 13 bases sitting between them.

The rearrangement links TRBV6-1 to TRBJ1-6; 8 nucleotides align to TRBD1. The germline CDR1 and CDR2 sequences are MNHNS and SASEGT. Germline trimming cut 6 bases from V and 10 bases from J; bases unmatched to any gene: 8. The CDR3 has 14 amino acids. CDR3 protein: CASRLTGEDSPLHF. CDR3 coding DNA: TGTGCCAGCAGATTGACAGGGGAGGACTCACCCCTCCACTTT.

The chain joins TRBV13 to TRBJ2-1; possible D gene TRBD1, 6 bases. The V end was cut by 5 bases, the J end by 0 bases, with 14 bases between. The CDR3 covers 16 residues. CDR1 and CDR2 (germline): PRHDT, FYEKMQ (reference sequence). The CDR3 is CASSLSGVSSYNEQFF. The CDR3 nucleotides read TGTGCCAGCAGCCTCTCAGGGGTGAGCTCCTACAATGAGCAGTTCTTC.

The chain has TRBV11-1 and TRBJ1-1; unclear D gene. CDR3 length equals 12 residues. Looked up from germline, CDR1 is SGHAT and CDR2 is FQDESV (reference sequence). V gave up 2 bases and J gave up 2 bases, with 3 bases separating them. CDR3 nucleotides: TGTGCCAGCAGCTTAACTAACACTGAAGCTTTCTTT. Translation: CASSLTNTEAFF.

The chain joins TRBV4-1 to TRBJ1-2; D is ambiguous. V lost 0 bases, J lost 3 bases, and 5 bases lay in between. From germline, CDR1 is MGHRA and CDR2 YSYEKL. The CDR3 extends over 13 amino acids. The CDR3 sequence is CASSQEIDYGYTF. The CDR3 DNA reads TGCGCCAGCAGCCAAGAAATAGACTATGGCTACACCTTC.

The V gene is TRBV6-5, the J gene TRBJ1-1; D not resolved. V dropped 8 bases and J dropped 4 bases, with 11 bases sitting between them. Germline CDR1 is MNHEY and CDR2 is SVGAGI. The CDR3 has 12 residues. The CDR3 sequence is CASSGRSTEAFF. CDR3 nucleotides: TGTGCCAGCTCCGGGAGGTCCACTGAAGCTTTCTTT.

The rearrangement uses TRBV11-2 and TRBJ2-6, with 8 bases lining up with TRBD2. The CDR3 has 16 residues. The trim removed 2 bases at V and 4 bases at J, leaving 4 bases unmatched. Germline V gene data show CDR1 as SGHAT and CDR2 as FQNNGV. CDR3 in amino acids: CASSLNGGVGANVLTF. As DNA, the CDR3 is TGTGCCAGCAGCTTAAACGGGGGGGTAGGGGCCAACGTCCTGACTTTC.

The chain combines TRBV6-5 with TRBJ1-2; D uncertain. This CDR3 is built from 15 residues. The germline CDR1 and CDR2 sequences are MNHEY and SVGAGI. V gave up 6 bases and J gave up 2 bases, with 16 bases separating them. CDR3 sequence (DNA): TGTGCCAGCAGCGGGTCCCTCACACCGAACTATGGCTACACCTTC. Translation gives CASSGSLTPNYGYTF.

The chain uses TRBV5-1 and TRBJ1-2; 7 bases are a match to TRBD1. The CDR3 length is 14 residues. V dropped 1 base and J dropped 8; count of bases not matched to a gene: 8. Germline CDR1 reads SGHRS; CDR2 reads YFSETQ. The CDR3 DNA reads as TGCGCCAGCAGCTTGAAGGGGGCACAGAACGGCTACACCTTC. This sequence encodes CASSLKGAQNGYTF.

This chain joins TRBV4-2 and TRBJ2-7; D may be TRBD2 (6 bases). Germline CDR1 LGHNA, CDR2 YNFKEQ. V dropped 2 bases and J dropped 1 base, with 12 bases sitting between them. The CDR3 loop spans 15 amino acids. In DNA form, the CDR3 reads TGTGCCAGCAGCCAATTTGGCGGGAAGTCCTACGAGCAGTACTTC. Translated, it gives CASSQFGGKSYEQYF.

The chain recombines TRBV14 with TRBJ2-7, with D perhaps matching TRBD2 (5 bases). The length of the CDR3 is 15 residues. Germline V gives CDR1 SGHDN, CDR2 FVKESK. V gave up 3 bases and J gave up 0 bases, with 12 bases separating them. The CDR3 is CASSQDWTASYEQYF. DNA for the CDR3: TGTGCCAGCAGCCAGGACTGGACGGCCTCCTACGAGCAGTACTTC.